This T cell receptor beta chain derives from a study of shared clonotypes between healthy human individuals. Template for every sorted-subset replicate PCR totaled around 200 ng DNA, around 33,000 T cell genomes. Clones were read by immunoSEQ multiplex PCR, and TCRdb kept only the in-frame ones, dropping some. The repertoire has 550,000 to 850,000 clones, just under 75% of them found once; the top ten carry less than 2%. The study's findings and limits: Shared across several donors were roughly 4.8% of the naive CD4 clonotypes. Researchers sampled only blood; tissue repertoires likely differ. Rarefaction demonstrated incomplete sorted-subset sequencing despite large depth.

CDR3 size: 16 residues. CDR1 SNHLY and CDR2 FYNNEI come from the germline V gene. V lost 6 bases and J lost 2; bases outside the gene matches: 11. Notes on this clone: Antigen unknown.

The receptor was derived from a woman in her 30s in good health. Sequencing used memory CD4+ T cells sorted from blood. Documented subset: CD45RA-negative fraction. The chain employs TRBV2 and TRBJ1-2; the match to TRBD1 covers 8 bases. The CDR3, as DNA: TGTGCCAGCAGCGAAAGAATGGGACAGGCGAACTATGGCTACACCTTC. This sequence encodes CASSERMGQANYGYTF.